These T cell receptor beta chains were read from a single sample in a study of blood T cell repertoires in COVID-19. Profiling relied on immunoSEQ multiplex PCR, and the TCRdb table lists in-frame clones only, not all of them. The data show 300,000 to 450,000 clones, over 75% seen once. What was sequenced was PBMCs or T cells enriched from blood (not recorded which). These receptors originate from a man between 18 and 35 years old who had recovered from COVID-19. Each CDR3 is given with its conserved first and last residue. Each record gives: V gene, J gene, clone size, D gene, CDR3 DNA, CDR3 protein. A D gene is named only where the DNA matches it firmly. The size of a clone is reported for some rows only, either as once, few or many, or as a class for expanded clones.

TRBV7-3	TRBJ2-1	-	TRBD1	TGTGCCAGCAGCTTAAGACAGGGTTCTGATGAGCAGTTCTTC	CASSLRQGSDEQFF
TRBV4-3	TRBJ1-3	-	-	TGCGCCAGCAGCGAGGGATCTCCTGGAAACACCATATATTTT	CASSEGSPGNTIYF
TRBV5-4	TRBJ2-5	-	-	TGTGCCAGCAGCACCGACCGGGGACAAGAGACCCAGTACTTC	CASSTDRGQETQYF
TRBV18	TRBJ2-7	once	TRBD2	TGTGCCAGCTCACCAAGGCTAGCGGGAGACTACGAGCAGTACTTC	CASSPRLAGDYEQYF
TRBV7-3	TRBJ1-1	-	-	TGTGCCAGCAGCTTTCAGGGGAACACTGAAGCTTTCTTT	CASSFQGNTEAFF
TRBV12-5	TRBJ1-1	-	TRBD1	TGTGCTAGTGGTTTGGACGGGACAGGGAGGAACACTGAAGCTTTCTTT	CASGLDGTGRNTEAFF
TRBV11-2	TRBJ2-1	-	-	TGTGCCAGCAGCTCCCCTCGTCGCTACTCCTACAATGAGCAGTTCTTC	CASSSPRRYSYNEQFF
TRBV18	TRBJ2-7	-	TRBD2	TGTGCCAGCTCGGCGGCCGGGACTAGCTCCTACGAGCAGTACTTC	CASSAAGTSSYEQYF
TRBV19	TRBJ2-3	once	-	TGTGCCAGTAGTATCATCCGGACTAAATCCACAGATACGCAGTATTTT	CASSIIRTKSTDTQYF
TRBV20-1	TRBJ2-7	-	TRBD2	TGCAGTGCTAGTGGACTAGCGGGCGTCGGCGAGCAGTACTTC	CSASGLAGVGEQYF
TRBV28	TRBJ2-2	-	-	TGTGCCACCCGGGGAGGAGGGTTAACCGGGGAGCTGTTTTTT	CATRGGGLTGELFF
TRBV6-1	TRBJ1-1	-	-	TGTGCCAGCAGTGAAACGGAACAGATATATGAAGCTTTCTTT	CASSETEQIYEAFF
TRBV28	TRBJ1-6	-	-	TGTGCCAGCAGTTTATCAGGGCGCGCTTCACCCCTCCACTTT	CASSLSGRASPLHF
TRBV2	TRBJ2-7	few	-	TGTGCCAGGAGAGGACAGTACTCCTACGAGCAGTACTTC	CARRGQYSYEQYF
TRBV5-6	TRBJ2-7	-	TRBD1	TGTGCCAGCAGCCCACCTACCGGGACAGGGGCCTACGAGCAGTACTTC	CASSPPTGTGAYEQYF
TRBV3-1/TRBV3-2	TRBJ2-2	once	TRBD2	TGTGCCAGCAGCCCGACTAGCGGGGGGCCGGACACCGGGGAGCTGTTTTTT	CASSPTSGGPDTGELFF
TRBV7-9	TRBJ1-2	-	-	TGTGCCAGCAGAACCACCGGGGGGGGCTACACCTTC	CASRTTGGGYTF
TRBV3-1/TRBV3-2	TRBJ1-6	-	TRBD1	TGTGCCAGCAGCACAACGACAGGGAGCGCCAATTCACCCCTCCACTTT	CASSTTTGSANSPLHF
TRBV28	TRBJ1-4	-	-	TGTGCCAGCAGTTTATCCGGAGGGTTGGGGGCAACTAATGAAAAACTGTTTTTT	CASSLSGGLGATNEKLFF
TRBV19	TRBJ2-2	-	-	TGTGCCAGTAGTATTCGGGGGACGACCTTGAACACCGGGGAGCTGTTTTTT	CASSIRGTTLNTGELFF
TRBV7-2	TRBJ2-1	-	TRBD2	TGTGCCAGCAGCACTCCGGGACTAGCCTACAATGAGCAGTTCTTC	CASSTPGLAYNEQFF
TRBV18	TRBJ2-2	few	TRBD1	TGTGCCAGCTCACCACGGACAGGGGCCGGGGAGCTGTTTTTT	CASSPRTGAGELFF
TRBV11-1	TRBJ2-7	-	-	TGTGCCAGCAGCTTAGCAGAGGTCTCGAGCTACGAGCAGTACTTC	CASSLAEVSSYEQYF
TRBV7-3	TRBJ2-1	-	-	TGTGCCAGCAGCTTATCTTCCAGGGTCACCTACAATGAGCAGTTCTTC	CASSLSSRVTYNEQFF
TRBV10-3	TRBJ1-5	-	TRBD1	TGTGCCATCAGACCGGGGACAGACAATCAGCCCCAGCATTTT	CAIRPGTDNQPQHF
TRBV29-1	TRBJ1-1	-	TRBD1	TGCAGCGCCGGACAGGGGGCTGAAGCTTTCTTT	CSAGQGAEAFF